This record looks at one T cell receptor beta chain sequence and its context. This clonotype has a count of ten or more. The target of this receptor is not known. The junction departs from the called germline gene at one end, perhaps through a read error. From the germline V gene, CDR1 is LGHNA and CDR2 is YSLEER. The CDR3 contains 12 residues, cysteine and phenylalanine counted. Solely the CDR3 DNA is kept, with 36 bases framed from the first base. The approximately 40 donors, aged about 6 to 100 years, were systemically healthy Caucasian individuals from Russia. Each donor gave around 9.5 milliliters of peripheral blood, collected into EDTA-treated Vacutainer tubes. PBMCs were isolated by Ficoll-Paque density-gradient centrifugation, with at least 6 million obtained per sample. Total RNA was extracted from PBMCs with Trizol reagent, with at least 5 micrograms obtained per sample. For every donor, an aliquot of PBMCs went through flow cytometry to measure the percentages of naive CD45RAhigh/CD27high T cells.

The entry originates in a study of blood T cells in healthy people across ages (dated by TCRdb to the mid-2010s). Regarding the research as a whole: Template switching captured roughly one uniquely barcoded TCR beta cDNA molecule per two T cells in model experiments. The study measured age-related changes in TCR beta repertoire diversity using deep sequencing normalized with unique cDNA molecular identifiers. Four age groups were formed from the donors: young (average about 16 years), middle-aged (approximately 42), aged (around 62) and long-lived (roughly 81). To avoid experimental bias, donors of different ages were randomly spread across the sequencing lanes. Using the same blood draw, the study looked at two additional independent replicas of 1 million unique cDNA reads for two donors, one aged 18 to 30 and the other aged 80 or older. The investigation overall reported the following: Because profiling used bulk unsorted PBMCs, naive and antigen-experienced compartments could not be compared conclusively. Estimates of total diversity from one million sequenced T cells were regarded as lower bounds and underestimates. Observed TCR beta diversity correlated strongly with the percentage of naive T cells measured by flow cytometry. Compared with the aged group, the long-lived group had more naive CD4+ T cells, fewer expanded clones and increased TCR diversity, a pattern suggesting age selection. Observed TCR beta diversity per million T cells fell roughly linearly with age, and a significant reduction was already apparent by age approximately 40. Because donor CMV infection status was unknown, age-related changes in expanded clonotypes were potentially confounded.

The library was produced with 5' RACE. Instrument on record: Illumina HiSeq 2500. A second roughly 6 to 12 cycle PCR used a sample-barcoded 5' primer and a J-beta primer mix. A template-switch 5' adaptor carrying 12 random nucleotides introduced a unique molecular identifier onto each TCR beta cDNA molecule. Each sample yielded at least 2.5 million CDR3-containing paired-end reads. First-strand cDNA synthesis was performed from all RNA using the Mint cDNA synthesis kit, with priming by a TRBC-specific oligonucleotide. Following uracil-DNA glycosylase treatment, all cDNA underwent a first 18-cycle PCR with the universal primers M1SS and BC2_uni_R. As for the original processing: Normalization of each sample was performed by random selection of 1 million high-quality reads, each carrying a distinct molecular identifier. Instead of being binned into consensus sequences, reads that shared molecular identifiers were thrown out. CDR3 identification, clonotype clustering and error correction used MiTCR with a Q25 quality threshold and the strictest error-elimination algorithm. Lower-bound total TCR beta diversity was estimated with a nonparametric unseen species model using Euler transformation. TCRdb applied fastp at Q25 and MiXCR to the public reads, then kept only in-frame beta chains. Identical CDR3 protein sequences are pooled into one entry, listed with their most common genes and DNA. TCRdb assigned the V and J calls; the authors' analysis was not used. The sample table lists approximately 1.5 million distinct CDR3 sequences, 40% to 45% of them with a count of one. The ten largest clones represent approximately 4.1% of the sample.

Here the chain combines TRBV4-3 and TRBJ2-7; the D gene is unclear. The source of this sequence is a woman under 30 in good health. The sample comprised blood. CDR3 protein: CASSQEGGEQYF. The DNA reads TGTGCCAGCAGCCAAGAAGGCGGCGAGCAGTACTTC.